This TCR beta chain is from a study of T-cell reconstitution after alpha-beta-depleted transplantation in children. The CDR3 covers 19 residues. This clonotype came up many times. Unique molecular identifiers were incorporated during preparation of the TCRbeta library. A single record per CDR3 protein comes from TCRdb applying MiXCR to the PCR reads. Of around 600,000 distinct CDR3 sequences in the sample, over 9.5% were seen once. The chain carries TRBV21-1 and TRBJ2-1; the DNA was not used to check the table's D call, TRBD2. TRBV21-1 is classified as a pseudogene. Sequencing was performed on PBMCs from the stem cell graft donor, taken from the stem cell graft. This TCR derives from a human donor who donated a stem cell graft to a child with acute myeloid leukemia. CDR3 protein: CASSSGTSGRADSRDEQFF. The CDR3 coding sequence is TGTGCCAGCAGCTCCGGGACTAGCGGGAGGGCCGATTCCAGAGATGAGCAGTTCTTC.